In this sample, the clone carrying this TCR beta chain turned up a few times. As yet, its antigen is unknown. This entry belongs to a study of cytomegalovirus exposure and HLA in healthy donors. General observations from the study: As a later analysis showed, several of the most significant clusters appeared to be linked to common viral pathogens.

Trimming took 10 bases from V and 2 from J; bases not matched to a gene: 11. CDR1 is MNHNY, CDR2 SVGAGI, per germline (reference sequence). The CDR3 is 14 amino acids. The study ran its PCR with 60 Vbeta and 13 Jbeta primers. Generated by immunoSEQ multiplex PCR, the TCRdb table keeps only in-frame clones and is missing some. The sample carries 180,000 or so clones, 75% to 90% recorded once. The clonotype was recovered from a woman aged 25-40 years in good health and CMV-seronegative. This chain joins TRBV6-6 and TRBJ2-7; 7 bases match TRBD1. Sequenced sample: PBMCs. The CDR3 DNA is TGTGCCACCTATCGACAGGGAAGGACCTACGAGCAGTACTTC. It translates to CATYRQGRTYEQYF.